Below are 24 T cell receptor beta chains sequenced from a single sample in a study of technical replicates of blood from several donors. Repertoires were generated with immunoSEQ multiplex PCR, while TCRdb's copy carries only in-frame clones and drops some. The sample contains about 80,000 clones, about 90% of which appear only once. The sequenced sample consisted of T cells isolated from PBMCs. Receptor source: a human donor in good health.

This clone is a singleton in its sample. A read error may produce the germline difference seen at one junction end. This chain links TRBV11-2 with TRBJ2-7; 9 nucleotides match TRBD2. The CDR3 runs to 15 residues. CDR1 SGHAT and CDR2 FQNNGV come from the germline V gene. CDR3 residues: CASSFYGGRAYEQYF. As DNA, the CDR3 is TGTGCCAGCAGCTTTTACGGCGGGAGGGCCTATGAGCAGTACTTC.

The chain combines TRBV19 with TRBJ2-1, with D possibly matching TRBD2 (5 bases). The CDR3 covers 13 residues. Between the trimmed V and J ends, which lost 5 bases and 5 bases, there was a span of 10 bases. The germline V gene has CDR1 LNHDA and CDR2 SQIVND (reference sequence). The CDR3 loop reads CASSEDWNNEQFF. The DNA of the CDR3 is TGTGCCAGTAGTGAGGACTGGAACAATGAGCAGTTCTTC. Complete variable domain (other parts from reference TRBV19 and TRBJ2-1): DGGITQSPKYLFRKEGQNVTLSCEQNLNHDAMYWYRQDPGQGLRLIYYSQIVNDFQKGDIAEGYSVSREKKESFPLTVTSAQKNPTAFYLCASSEDWNNEQFFGPGTRLTVL.

V is TRBV12-5 and J is TRBJ2-1; 8 bases line up with TRBD2. Unmatched junction bases numbered 3, after V lost 4 bases and J lost 4 bases. The germline V gene encodes CDR1 LGHNT and CDR2 FRNRAP. The length of the CDR3 is 14 residues. DNA for the CDR3: TGTGCTAGTGGTTCCCGGGAGGGGTACAATGAGCAGTTCTTC. This translates into CASGSREGYNEQFF.

The chain employs TRBV28 and TRBJ2-7; 9 bases are a match to TRBD2. The CDR3 sequence is 14 residues long. The trim removed 7 bases at V and 2 bases at J, leaving 6 bases unmatched. Looked up from germline, CDR1 is MDHEN and CDR2 is SYDVKM. CDR3 DNA sequence: TGTGCCAGCACCCTCTCTAGCGGGGCCTACGAGCAGTACTTC. Amino acids: CASTLSSGAYEQYF.

The chain carries TRBV9 and TRBJ1-3; 8 nucleotides match TRBD1. Germline V gene lookup returns CDR1 SGDLS and CDR2 YYNGEE. The CDR3 runs to 15 residues. Unmatched junction bases numbered 7, after V lost 4 bases and J lost 4 bases. The CDR3 sequence: CASSPRQGNGNTIYF. In nucleotides, the CDR3 is TGTGCCAGCAGCCCTAGACAGGGGAACGGAAACACCATATATTTT.

J is TRBJ2-3 and V is TRBV19; 9 nucleotides match TRBD2. Trimming took 7 bases from V and 3 from J; bases not matched to a gene: 11. CDR3 size: 16 residues. Germline CDR1 LNHDA, CDR2 SQIVND (reference sequence). CDR3 DNA sequence: TGTGCCAGTACTGATCGACTTAGCGGGAGAACAGATACGCAGTATTTT. As protein: CASTDRLSGRTDTQYF.

The chain joins TRBV7-9 to TRBJ2-7; D gene uncertain. CDR3 size: 12 residues. Deletions cut 2 bases from V and 7 bases from J, with 9 bases between. Per the germline V gene, CDR1 is SEHNR and CDR2 is FQNEAQ (reference sequence). The DNA for the CDR3 is TGTGCCAGCAGCTTATTTACTTTAGAGCAGTACTTC. It is translated as CASSLFTLEQYF.

J is TRBJ2-3 and V is TRBV5-1, with D possibly being TRBD2 (6 bases). Trimming took 3 bases from V and 4 from J, leaving 12 bases between them. In germline, CDR1 is SGHRS, CDR2 YFSETQ. The CDR3 is 14 residues long. CDR3 sequence: CASSSGLSSDTQYF. In DNA form, the CDR3 reads TGCGCCAGCAGCTCGGGACTGTCATCAGATACGCAGTATTTT.

V usage is TRBV9 and J usage is TRBJ2-2; unclear D gene. V lost 4 bases and J lost 6, with 10 bases in between. The CDR3 extends over 13 amino acids. From germline, CDR1 is SGDLS and CDR2 YYNGEE. In DNA form, the CDR3 reads TGTGCCAGCAGCACCTCCGGTCCCGGGGAGCTGTTTTTT. Translated: CASSTSGPGELFF.

The chain is built from TRBV11-3 and TRBJ2-1; 8 bases fit TRBD2. CDR1 and CDR2 from the germline V gene are SGHNT and YENEEA. CDR3 length: 16 residues. Losses at the gene ends were 3 bases for V and 3 bases for J; bases not matched to a gene: 7. CDR3 nucleotide sequence: TGTGCCAGCAGCTTTCGTGGGACTAGTCACTACAATGAGCAGTTCTTC. It specifies CASSFRGTSHYNEQFF.

The chain uses TRBV7-2 and TRBJ1-1; D remains unclear. The germline gives CDR1 SGHTA, CDR2 FQGNSA. This CDR3 is 11 amino acids long. V was pared by 8 bases and J by 5 bases, with 9 bases between. DNA of the CDR3: TGTGCCAGCGAGAGGTATACTGAAGCTTTCTTT. Its translation is CASERYTEAFF.

This rearrangement joins TRBV6-5 to TRBJ2-1; D perhaps matches TRBD2 (5 bases). The germline V gene encodes CDR1 MNHEY and CDR2 SVGAGI. The CDR3 spans 13 residues. Deletions cut 7 bases from V and 5 bases from J, with 12 bases between. CDR3 bases: TGTGCCAGCACCAAGCGGAGAGACAATGAGCAGTTCTTC. Protein: CASTKRRDNEQFF.

The chain carries TRBV7-3 and TRBJ2-7; 7 bases match TRBD1. With 0 bases clipped from V and 2 bases from J, the junction kept 7 bases outside the gene matches. Looked up from germline, CDR1 is SGHTA and CDR2 is FQGTGA. The CDR3 extends over 16 amino acids. The CDR3 DNA reads TGTGCCAGCAGCTTAACCCAAGACAGGGCTACCTACGAGCAGTACTTC. Protein product: CASSLTQDRATYEQYF.

This clone appeared a few times. J is TRBJ1-5 and V is TRBV2; D is ambiguous. CDR1 is SNHLY, CDR2 FYNNEI, per germline. V was pared by 11 bases and J by 5 bases, with 16 bases between. This CDR3 spans 13 amino acids. The CDR3: CAGSIDGDQPQHF. As DNA, the CDR3 is TGTGCCGGATCTATAGACGGGGATCAGCCCCAGCATTTT.

This clone was observed a handful of times. V gene TRBV30 combines with J gene TRBJ1-2; 7 bases line up with TRBD1. The V gene end was trimmed by 5 bases and the J gene end by 12 bases; junction bases not matched to a gene: 6. CDR1 and CDR2 from the germline V gene are GTSNPN and SVGIG (reference sequence). CDR3 length equals 10 residues. CDR3 in amino acids: CAWGTQGHTF. In DNA form, the CDR3 reads TGTGCCTGGGGGACACAGGGGCACACCTTC.

The genes are TRBV6-5 and TRBJ1-2, with 12 positions matching TRBD1. Per germline, CDR1 MNHEY and CDR2 SVGAGI. V dropped 4 bases and J dropped 6; count of bases not matched to a gene: 3. The CDR3 consists of 14 residues. CDR3 sequence reads: CASSLGQGADGYTF. The CDR3 coding sequence is TGTGCCAGCAGTTTGGGACAGGGGGCGGATGGCTACACCTTC.

This chain connects TRBV25-1 to TRBJ1-1; no clear D. V gave up 6 bases and J gave up 1 base, with 6 bases separating them. Germline CDR1 reads MGHDK; CDR2 reads SYGVNS. This CDR3 comprises 12 residues. The CDR3 DNA reads as TGTGCCAGCAGGAGGTGGAACACTGAAGCTTTCTTT. Its translation is CASRRWNTEAFF.

The chain combines TRBV29-1 with TRBJ1-5; no clear D gene. The CDR3 sequence is 14 residues long. CDR1 is SQVTM, CDR2 ANQGSEA, per germline. V lost 6 bases, J lost 4 bases, and 16 bases lay in between. CDR3 coding DNA: TGCAGCGTGGCCCCCGCGACAAATAATCAGCCCCAGCATTTT. Translation gives CSVAPATNNQPQHF. Based on the CDR3 plus reference TRBV29-1 and TRBJ1-5, the full variable domain is SAVISQKPSRDICQRGTSLTIQCQVDSQVTMMFWYRQQPGQSLTLIATANQGSEATYESGFVIDKFPISRPNLTFSTLTVSNMSPEDSSIYLCSVAPATNNQPQHFGDGTRLSIL.

The CDR3 sequence is CATMDRDFNYGYTF. The CDR3 nucleotides read TGTGCCACAATGGACAGGGATTTTAACTATGGCTACACCTTC. The rearrangement links TRBV6-5 to TRBJ1-2, with TRBD1 matching over 8 bases. With V trimmed by 10 bases and J by 1 base, 8 bases remained unmatched. The V gene's germline CDR1 is MNHEY and CDR2 SVGAGI. The CDR3 length is 14 residues.

V usage is TRBV11-2 and J usage is TRBJ2-3, with TRBD1 as a possible D gene (6 bases). This CDR3 contains 12 residues. V was cut by 8 bases and J by 4 bases, with 10 bases left in between. Germline values: CDR1 SGHAT, CDR2 FQNNGV. The CDR3 here is CASWGPADTQYF. CDR3 sequence (DNA): TGTGCCAGCTGGGGGCCGGCAGATACGCAGTATTTT.

The chain's CDR3 is CASSQLAGGSYEQYF. The CDR3 DNA reads as TGCGCCAGCAGCCAACTAGCGGGAGGGTCCTACGAGCAGTACTTC. The chain combines TRBV4-1 with TRBJ2-7; 12 bases map to TRBD2. Germline assignment: CDR1 MGHRA and CDR2 YSYEKL. V was clipped by 2 bases and J by 1 base; unmatched bases: 0. This CDR3 region has 15 residues.

The V gene is TRBV6-5, the J gene TRBJ1-5; possibly TRBD1 for D (6 bases). The CDR3 spans 14 residues. Trimming stripped 6 bases from V and 6 bases from J, with 15 bases between. Germline CDR1 reads MNHEY; CDR2 reads SVGAGI. In DNA, the CDR3 is TGTGCCAGCAGCCTCACAGGGATAGGTCAGCCCCAGCATTTT. Its translation: CASSLTGIGQPQHF.

This clone has only a few counts. The J gene is TRBJ1-5, the V gene TRBV4-2; TRBD1 agrees at 9 bases. The CDR3 runs to 13 residues. The trim removed 5 bases at V and 4 bases at J, leaving 0 bases unmatched. Germline V lookup: CDR1 LGHNA, CDR2 YNFKEQ. CDR3: CASSGQGNQPQHF. Written as DNA, the CDR3 is TGTGCCAGCAGCGGACAGGGGAATCAGCCCCAGCATTTT.

V usage is TRBV6-5 and J usage is TRBJ1-2; D is ambiguous. V was clipped by 0 bases and J by 2 bases, with 7 bases between them. CDR1 MNHEY and CDR2 SVGAGI come from the germline V gene. The CDR3 consists of 14 residues. The CDR3 nucleotides are TGTGCCAGCAGTTACTCGGCGGCCAACTATGGCTACACCTTC. It translates to CASSYSAANYGYTF.